This T cell receptor beta chain was recorded in a study of cytomegalovirus exposure and HLA in healthy donors. As concerns this clone: The antigen remains undetermined.

Findings and limits, study-wide: Most subjects had HLA-A and HLA-B alleles reportedly predicted accurately by TCR beta sequences. In vitro data verified a few CMV-associated chains as specific for CMV antigens.

The CDR3 runs 15 residues. Germline V lookup: CDR1 MDHEN, CDR2 SYDVKM. The V and J ends lost 5 bases and 4 bases, in that order; junction bases with no gene match: 8. It was with 60 Vbeta and 13 Jbeta primers that the PCR ran. Profiled with immunoSEQ multiplex PCR; TCRdb holds only in-frame clones, not every one. Altogether around 76,000 clones are present, about 67% being singletons, with the ten largest covering less than 9%. Sample: PBMCs. The clonotype originates from a man aged 35 to 55 in good health and CMV-seropositive. The chain carries TRBV28 and TRBJ2-5; 9 positions agree with TRBD1. As DNA, the CDR3 is TGTGCCAGCAGTCATACAGGGGGCTTATCAGAGACCCAGTACTTC. It translates to CASSHTGGLSETQYF.